The 9 T cell receptor beta chains given below trace back to one sample, sequenced in a study of T-cell memory formation after mild COVID-19. One entry per CDR3 protein, called by TCRdb with MiXCR from the 5' RACE reads. The data contain around 310,000 distinct CDR3 sequences, roughly an eighth of them singletons. Source material: PBMCs or a T cell subset sorted from them (not recorded which). These TCRs come from a man between 18 and 35 years old who had mild COVID-19 (a few samples of this study predate the infection). Cell type and time point are not known.

This chain's CDR3 is CASSQVVGANVLTF. The CDR3 DNA reads TGTGCCAGCAGCCAAGTCGTTGGGGCCAACGTCCTGACTTTC. The chain has TRBV14 and TRBJ2-6; D unclear. Germline CDR1 is SGHDN and CDR2 is FVKESK. The CDR3 spans 14 residues. The ends were cut back, 1 base at V and 3 bases at J, with 4 bases in the middle. The variable domain in full, completed from reference TRBV14 and TRBJ2-6, reads EAGVTQFPSHSVIEKGQTVTLRCDPISGHDNLYWYRRVMGKEIKFLLHFVKESKQDESGMPNNRFLAERTGGTYSTLKVQPAELEDSGVYFCASSQVVGANVLTFGAGSRLTVL.

Only a few counts were recorded for this clonotype. The rearrangement uses TRBV6-1 and TRBJ2-5, with TRBD2 matching over 7 bases. The CDR3 consists of 14 residues. Germline loops: CDR1 MNHNS, CDR2 SASEGT. J was trimmed by 3 bases and V by 7 bases; bases with no gene match: 8. The CDR3 nucleotides read TGTGCCAGCAACCCGCAGGGAGGGAAAGAGACCCAGTACTTC. This encodes CASNPQGGKETQYF.

This chain connects TRBV4-3 to TRBJ2-1; 8 nucleotides align to TRBD1. Germline CDR1 reads LGHNA; CDR2 reads YSLEER. The length of the CDR3 is 13 residues. The junction had 6 bases not matched to a gene; V was cut back by 4 bases and J by 10 bases. The DNA of the CDR3 is TGCGCCAGCAGCCTAGTACAGGGGGGCGAGCAGTTCTTC. Translating it yields CASSLVQGGEQFF.

In its sample, this clonotype was seen many times. CDR3 DNA: TGTGCCAGCAGCTTAGTCACGGGAGGAGAGACCCAGTACTTC. Translated: CASSLVTGGETQYF. The chain carries TRBV7-2 and TRBJ2-5; 7 positions match TRBD2. The V segment lost 1 base and the J segment 4 bases; nucleotides outside the gene matches: 3. The CDR3 covers 14 residues. Germline lookup yields CDR1 SGHTA and CDR2 FQGNSA.

This clonotype was detected ten times or more. The rearrangement uses TRBV29-1 and TRBJ2-5, with D uncertain. Germline CDR1 reads SQVTM; CDR2 reads ANQGSEA. The CDR3 contains 12 residues. Trimming took off 0 bases at V and 3 bases at J, with 5 bases between the two ends. CDR3 in DNA: TGCAGCGTTGAAGACACGGAAGAGACCCAGTACTTC. Its protein product is CSVEDTEETQYF. The full variable domain, in which reference TRBV29-1 and TRBJ2-5 provide the parts outside the CDR3, is SAVISQKPSRDICQRGTSLTIQCQVDSQVTMMFWYRQQPGQSLTLIATANQGSEATYESGFVIDKFPISRPNLTFSTLTVSNMSPEDSSIYLCSVEDTEETQYFGPGTRLLVL.

This clonotype was observed a few times. The J gene is TRBJ1-2, the V gene TRBV7-2, with D possibly being TRBD1 (6 bases). The CDR3 spans 15 residues. V lost 5 bases to trimming and J lost 2 bases, with 15 bases between them. Germline V gene data show CDR1 as SGHTA and CDR2 as FQGNSA. The CDR3 loop is CASSPGGRRNYGYTF. The CDR3 bases are TGTGCCAGCAGCCCCGGGGGGCGCAGGAACTATGGCTACACCTTC.

This clonotype was counted between two and nine times. The chain joins TRBV7-9 to TRBJ1-3; D is uncertain. Germline values: CDR1 SEHNR, CDR2 FQNEAQ (reference sequence). This CDR3 is 12 amino acids long. Trimming removed 8 bases at V and 4 bases at J, with 9 bases between. CDR3 loop: CASRRRGNTIYF. The DNA of the CDR3 is TGTGCCAGCCGGAGGCGCGGAAACACCATATATTTT.

The genes are TRBV3-1 and TRBJ1-2; no clear D gene. Per the germline V gene, CDR1 is LGHDT and CDR2 is YNNKEL (reference sequence). The V and J ends lost 5 bases and 4 bases respectively, with 8 bases between them. The CDR3 has 12 amino acids. CDR3 DNA sequence: TGTGCCAGCAGCTGGGTGAGCTATGGCTACACCTTC. Encoded protein: CASSWVSYGYTF. The full variable domain, rest sourced from reference TRBV3-1 and TRBJ1-2, is DTAVSQTPKYLVTQMGNDKSIKCEQNLGHDTMYWYKQDSKKFLKIMFSYNNKELIINETVPNRFSPKSPDKAHLNLHINSLELGDSAVYFCASSWVSYGYTFGSGTRLTVV.

The chain joins TRBV4-3 to TRBJ1-1; 7 nucleotides match TRBD1. V was pared by 0 bases and J by 4 bases, with 5 bases of the junction left unmatched. The germline CDR1 and CDR2 sequences are LGHNA and YSLEER. The CDR3 consists of 15 residues. DNA of the CDR3: TGCGCCAGCAGCCAAGATTTCGACAGGGCCACTGAAGCTTTCTTT. Translated: CASSQDFDRATEAFF.